This TCR beta chain was retrieved from a study of PD-L1 blockade in urothelial cancer. V gave up 1 base and J gave up 2 bases; unmatched junction bases: 2. Germline V gene sequence: CDR1 SGHTA, CDR2 FQGNSA. The CDR3 runs to 16 residues. Sequenced by immunoSEQ multiplex PCR; TCRdb stores in-frame clones only, minus some. The sample contains about 40,000 clones, over 70% of which appear only once. V gene TRBV7-2 combines with J gene TRBJ2-3; 11 bases align to TRBD2. The clonotype originates from a man aged 55-75 years with urothelial cancer. The specimen comprised PBMCs, sampled around atezolizumab (anti-PD-L1) treatment. CDR3 bases: TGTGCCAGCAGCTTAGGACTAGCGGGGACCACAGATACGCAGTATTTT. Amino acids: CASSLGLAGTTDTQYF.